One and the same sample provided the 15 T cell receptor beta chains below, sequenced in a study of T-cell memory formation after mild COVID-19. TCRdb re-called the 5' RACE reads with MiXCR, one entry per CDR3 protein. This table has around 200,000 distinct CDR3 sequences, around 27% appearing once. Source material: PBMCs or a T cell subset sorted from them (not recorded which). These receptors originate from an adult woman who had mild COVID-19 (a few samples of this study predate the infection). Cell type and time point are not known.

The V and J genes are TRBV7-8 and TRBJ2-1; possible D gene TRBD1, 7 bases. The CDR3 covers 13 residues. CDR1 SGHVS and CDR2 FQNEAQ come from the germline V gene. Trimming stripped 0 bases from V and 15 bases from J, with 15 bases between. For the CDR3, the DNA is TGTGCCAGCAGCTTAGCGCAGGGGGGTTCGGCGTTCTTC. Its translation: CASSLAQGGSAFF.

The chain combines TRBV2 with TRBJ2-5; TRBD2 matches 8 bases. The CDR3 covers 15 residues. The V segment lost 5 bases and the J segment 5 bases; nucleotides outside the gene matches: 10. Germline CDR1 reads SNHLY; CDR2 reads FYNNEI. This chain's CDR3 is CASSSTSGAKETQYF. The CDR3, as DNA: TGTGCCAGCAGTTCCACTAGCGGAGCCAAGGAGACCCAGTACTTC. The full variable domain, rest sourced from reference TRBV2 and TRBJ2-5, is EPEVTQTPSHQVTQMGQEVILRCVPISNHLYFYWYRQILGQKVEFLVSFYNNEISEKSEIFDDQFSVERPDGSNFTLKIRSTKLEDSAMYFCASSSTSGAKETQYFGPGTRLLVL.

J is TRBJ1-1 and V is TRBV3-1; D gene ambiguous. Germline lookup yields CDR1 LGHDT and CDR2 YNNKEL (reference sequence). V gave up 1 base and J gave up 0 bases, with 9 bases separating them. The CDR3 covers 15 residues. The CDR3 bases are TGTGCCAGCAGCCAAGCCCCGTTAATGAACACTGAAGCTTTCTTT. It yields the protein CASSQAPLMNTEAFF. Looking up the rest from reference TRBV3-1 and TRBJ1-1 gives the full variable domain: DTAVSQTPKYLVTQMGNDKSIKCEQNLGHDTMYWYKQDSKKFLKIMFSYNNKELIINETVPNRFSPKSPDKAHLNLHINSLELGDSAVYFCASSQAPLMNTEAFFGQGTRLTVV.

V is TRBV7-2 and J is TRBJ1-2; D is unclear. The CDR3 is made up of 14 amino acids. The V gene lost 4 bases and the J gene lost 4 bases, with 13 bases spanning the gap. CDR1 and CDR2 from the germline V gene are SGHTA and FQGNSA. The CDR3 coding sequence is TGTGCCAGCAGCTCCGAAGCCGCCTCCTATGGCTACACCTTC. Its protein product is CASSSEAASYGYTF. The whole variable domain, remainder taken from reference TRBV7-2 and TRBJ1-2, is GAGVSQSPSNKVTEKGKDVELRCDPISGHTALYWYRQSLGQGLEFLIYFQGNSAPDKSGLPSDRFSAERTGGSVSTLTIQRTQQEDSAVYLCASSSEAASYGYTFGSGTRLTVV.

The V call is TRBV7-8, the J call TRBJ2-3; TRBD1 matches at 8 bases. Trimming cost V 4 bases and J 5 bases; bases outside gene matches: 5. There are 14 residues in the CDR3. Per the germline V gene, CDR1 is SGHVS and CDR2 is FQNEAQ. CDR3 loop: CASSSSTGGDTQYF. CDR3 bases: TGTGCCAGCAGCTCGTCCACAGGGGGAGATACGCAGTATTTT.

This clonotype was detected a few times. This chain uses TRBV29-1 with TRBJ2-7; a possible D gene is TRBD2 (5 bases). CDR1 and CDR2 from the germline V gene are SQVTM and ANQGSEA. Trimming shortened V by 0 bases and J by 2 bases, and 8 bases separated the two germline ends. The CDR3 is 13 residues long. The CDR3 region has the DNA TGCAGCGTTGAAGATCGGGGTACCTACGAGCAGTACTTC. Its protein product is CSVEDRGTYEQYF.

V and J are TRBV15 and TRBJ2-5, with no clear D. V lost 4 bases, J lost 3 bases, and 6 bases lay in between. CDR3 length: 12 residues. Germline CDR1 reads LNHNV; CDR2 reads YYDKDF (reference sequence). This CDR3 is CATSITKETQYF. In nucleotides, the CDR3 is TGTGCCACCAGCATTACGAAAGAGACCCAGTACTTC.

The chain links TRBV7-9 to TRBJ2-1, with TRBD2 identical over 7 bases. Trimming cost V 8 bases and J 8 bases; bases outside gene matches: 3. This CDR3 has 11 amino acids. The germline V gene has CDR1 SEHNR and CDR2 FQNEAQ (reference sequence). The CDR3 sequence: CASGREDEQFF. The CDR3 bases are TGTGCCAGCGGGAGGGAGGATGAGCAGTTCTTC. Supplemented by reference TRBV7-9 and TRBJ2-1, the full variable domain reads DTGVSQNPRHKITKRGQNVTFRCDPISEHNRLYWYRQTLGQGPEFLTYFQNEAQLEKSRLLSDRFSAERPKGSFSTLEIQRTEQGDSAMYLCASGREDEQFFGPGTRLTVL.

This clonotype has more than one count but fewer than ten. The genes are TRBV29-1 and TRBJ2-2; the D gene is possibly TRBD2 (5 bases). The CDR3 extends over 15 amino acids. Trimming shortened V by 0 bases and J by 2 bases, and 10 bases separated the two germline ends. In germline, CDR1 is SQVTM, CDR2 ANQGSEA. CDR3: CSVEDLRANTGELFF. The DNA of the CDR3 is TGCAGCGTTGAAGATCTGCGGGCCAACACCGGGGAGCTGTTTTTT.

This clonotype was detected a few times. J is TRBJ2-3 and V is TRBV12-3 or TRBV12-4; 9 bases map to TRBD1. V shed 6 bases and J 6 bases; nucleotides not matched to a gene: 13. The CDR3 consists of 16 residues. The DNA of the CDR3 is TGTGCCAGCAGCCCCGGGACAGGGCTTTTATCTGATACGCAGTATTTT. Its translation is CASSPGTGLLSDTQYF.

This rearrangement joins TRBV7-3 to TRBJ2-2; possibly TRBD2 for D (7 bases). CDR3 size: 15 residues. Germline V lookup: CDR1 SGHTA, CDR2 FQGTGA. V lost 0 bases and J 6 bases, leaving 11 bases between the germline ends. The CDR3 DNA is TGTGCCAGCAGCTTAACGGGGGGGCAACCCGGGGAGCTGTTTTTT. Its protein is CASSLTGGQPGELFF.

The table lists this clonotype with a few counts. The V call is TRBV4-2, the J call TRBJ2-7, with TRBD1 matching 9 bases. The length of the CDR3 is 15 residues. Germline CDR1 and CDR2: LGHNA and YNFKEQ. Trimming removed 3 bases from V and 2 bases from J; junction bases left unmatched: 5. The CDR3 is CASSQGDRETYEQYF. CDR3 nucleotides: TGTGCCAGCAGCCAGGGGGACAGGGAAACCTACGAGCAGTACTTC.

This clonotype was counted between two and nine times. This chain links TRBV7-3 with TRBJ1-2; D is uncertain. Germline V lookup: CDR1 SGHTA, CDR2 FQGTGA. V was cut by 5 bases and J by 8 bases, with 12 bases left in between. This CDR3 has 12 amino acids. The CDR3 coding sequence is TGTGCCAGCAGCACCCATACGGGAGGCTACACCTTC. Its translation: CASSTHTGGYTF.

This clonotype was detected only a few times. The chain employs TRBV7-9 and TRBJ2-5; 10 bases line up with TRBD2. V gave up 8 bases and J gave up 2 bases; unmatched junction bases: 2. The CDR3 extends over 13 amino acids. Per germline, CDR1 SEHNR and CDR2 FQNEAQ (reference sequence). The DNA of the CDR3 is TGTGCCAGCGCTAGCGGGAGACAAGAGACCCAGTACTTC. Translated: CASASGRQETQYF.

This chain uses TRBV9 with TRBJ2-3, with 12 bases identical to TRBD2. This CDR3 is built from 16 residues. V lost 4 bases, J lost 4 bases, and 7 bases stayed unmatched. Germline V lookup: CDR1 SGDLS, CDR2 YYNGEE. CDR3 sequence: CASSPRLAGVSDTQYF. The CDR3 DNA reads TGTGCCAGCAGCCCCCGACTAGCGGGGGTATCAGATACGCAGTATTTT.